The entry that follows covers one T cell receptor (beta chain) sequence. Its antigen is unknown. One end of the junction does not line up with germline, which may come from a read error. This beta chain lies outside the target of a library built for alpha chains; its clone size means little. These data originate in a study of spatial heterogeneity in lung cancer. About the study: A consistent excess of beta-chain over alpha-chain sequences was detected. General study findings and limits: Blood carried ubiquitous expanded tumor TCRs more at resection than follow-up.

Sample time point: sample taken at primary tumor resection. Unsorted tumor, nontumor lung tissue or cryopreserved PBMC supplied the whole RNA. The donors were 72 patients with non-small cell lung cancer that was early-stage and untreated. Each TCR cDNA molecule carried a unique molecular identifier. A single record per CDR3 protein comes from TCRdb applying MiXCR to the 5' RACE reads. The repertoire holds several thousand distinct CDR3 sequences, with about 53% as singletons. CDR3 length: 15 residues. V gene TRBV12-3 or TRBV12-4 combines with J gene TRBJ2-5, with D perhaps TRBD1 (6 bases). This clonotype was obtained from a female donor with early-stage non-small cell lung cancer. The specimen comprised PBMCs, sampled at surgery. CDR3 sequence (DNA): TGTGCCAACAGTTTGGGCAGGGGAGATGTTGAGACCCAGTACTTC. This gives the protein CANSLGRGDVETQYF.